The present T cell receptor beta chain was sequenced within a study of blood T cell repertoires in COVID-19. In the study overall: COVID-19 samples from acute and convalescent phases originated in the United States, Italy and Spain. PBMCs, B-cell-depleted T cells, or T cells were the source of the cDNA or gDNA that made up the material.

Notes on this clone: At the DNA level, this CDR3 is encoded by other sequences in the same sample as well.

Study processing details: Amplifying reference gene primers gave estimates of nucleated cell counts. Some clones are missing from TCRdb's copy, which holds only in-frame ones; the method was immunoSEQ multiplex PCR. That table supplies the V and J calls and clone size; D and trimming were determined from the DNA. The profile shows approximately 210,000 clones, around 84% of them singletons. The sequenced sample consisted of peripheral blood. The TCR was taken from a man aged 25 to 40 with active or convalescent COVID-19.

The CDR3 DNA reads as TGTGCCAGCAGTCGCGGGGTCGGGTCACCCCTCCACTTT. Residues: CASSRGVGSPLHF. The V call is TRBV6-5, the J call TRBJ1-6; unclear D gene. Germline values: CDR1 MNHEY, CDR2 SVGAGI. CDR3 length equals 13 residues. Trimming cost V 5 bases and J 10 bases, with 12 bases left between them.